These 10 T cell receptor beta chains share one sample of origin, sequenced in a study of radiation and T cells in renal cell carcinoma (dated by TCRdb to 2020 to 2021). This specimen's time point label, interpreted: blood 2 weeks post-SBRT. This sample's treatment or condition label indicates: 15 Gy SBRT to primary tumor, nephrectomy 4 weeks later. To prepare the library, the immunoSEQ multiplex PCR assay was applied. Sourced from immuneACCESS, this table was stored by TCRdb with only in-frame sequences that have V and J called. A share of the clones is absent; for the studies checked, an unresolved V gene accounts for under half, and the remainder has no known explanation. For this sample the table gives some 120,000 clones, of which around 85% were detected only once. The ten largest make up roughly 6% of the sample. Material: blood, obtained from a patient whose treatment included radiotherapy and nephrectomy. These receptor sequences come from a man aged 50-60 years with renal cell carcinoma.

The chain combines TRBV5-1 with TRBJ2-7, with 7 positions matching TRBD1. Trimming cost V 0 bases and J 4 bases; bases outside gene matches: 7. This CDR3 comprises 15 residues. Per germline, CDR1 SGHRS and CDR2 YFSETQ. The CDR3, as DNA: TGCGCCAGCAGCTTGGCCGGGGACAGTGGGTACGAGCAGTACTTC. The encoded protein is CASSLAGDSGYEQYF.

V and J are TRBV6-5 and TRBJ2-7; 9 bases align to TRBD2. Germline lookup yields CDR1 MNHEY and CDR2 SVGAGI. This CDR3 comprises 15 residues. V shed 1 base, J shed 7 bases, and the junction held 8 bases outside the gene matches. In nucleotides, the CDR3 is TGTGCCAGCAGTTACTGGGGGAGCGGGAGGAGTGAGCAGTACTTC. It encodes CASSYWGSGRSEQYF.

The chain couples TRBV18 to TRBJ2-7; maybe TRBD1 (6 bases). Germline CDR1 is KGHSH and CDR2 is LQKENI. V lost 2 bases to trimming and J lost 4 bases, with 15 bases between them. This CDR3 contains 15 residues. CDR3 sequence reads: CASSPSQGSIYEQYF. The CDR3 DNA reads TGTGCCAGCTCACCATCACAGGGAAGCATATACGAGCAGTACTTC.

In DNA form, the CDR3 reads TGTGCCAGCAGCGCCCAATCTCCCCGACTAGCGGGTGTATACAATGAGCAGTTCTTC. As protein: CASSAQSPRLAGVYNEQFF. J is TRBJ2-1 and V is TRBV11-3; TRBD2 matches at 10 bases. The V gene's germline CDR1 is SGHNT and CDR2 YENEEA. The CDR3 totals 19 residues. J was trimmed by 4 bases and V by 5 bases; bases with no gene match: 17.

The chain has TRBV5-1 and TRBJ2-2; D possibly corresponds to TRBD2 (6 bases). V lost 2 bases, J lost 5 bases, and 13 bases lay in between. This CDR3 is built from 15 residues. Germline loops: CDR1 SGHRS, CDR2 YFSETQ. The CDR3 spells CASSLLGGETGELFF. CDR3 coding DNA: TGCGCCAGCAGCTTACTTGGCGGGGAAACCGGGGAGCTGTTTTTT.

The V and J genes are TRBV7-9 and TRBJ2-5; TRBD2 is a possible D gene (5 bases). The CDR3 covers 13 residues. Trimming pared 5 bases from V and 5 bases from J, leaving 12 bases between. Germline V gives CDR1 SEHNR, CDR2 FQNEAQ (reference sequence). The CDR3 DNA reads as TGTGCCAGCAGCCAATCGACGGGGGAGACCCAGTACTTC. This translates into CASSQSTGETQYF. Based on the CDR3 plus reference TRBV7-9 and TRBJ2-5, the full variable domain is DTGVSQNPRHKITKRGQNVTFRCDPISEHNRLYWYRQTLGQGPEFLTYFQNEAQLEKSRLLSDRFSAERPKGSFSTLEIQRTEQGDSAMYLCASSQSTGETQYFGPGTRLLVL.

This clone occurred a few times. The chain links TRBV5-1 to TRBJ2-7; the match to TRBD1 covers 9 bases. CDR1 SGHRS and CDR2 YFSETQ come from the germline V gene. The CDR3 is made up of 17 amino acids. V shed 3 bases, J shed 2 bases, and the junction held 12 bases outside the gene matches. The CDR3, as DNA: TGCGCCAGCAGCTGGGGGACCGGGACAGGGTCAACCTACGAGCAGTACTTC. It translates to CASSWGTGTGSTYEQYF.

The CDR3 protein is CASSVSTGSSYEQYF. The CDR3 DNA sequence: TGTGCCAGCAGTGTCAGTACCGGGTCGTCCTACGAGCAGTACTTC. V usage is TRBV6-1 and J usage is TRBJ2-7; D is unclear. Per the germline V gene, CDR1 is MNHNS and CDR2 is SASEGT. Between the trimmed V and J ends, which lost 4 bases and 1 base, there was a span of 14 bases. The CDR3 length is 15 residues.

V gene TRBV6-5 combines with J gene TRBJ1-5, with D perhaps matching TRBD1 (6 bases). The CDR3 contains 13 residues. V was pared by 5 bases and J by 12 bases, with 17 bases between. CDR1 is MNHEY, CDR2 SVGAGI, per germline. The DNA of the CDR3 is TGTGCCAGCAGTCCCCTCGAGAGGGGACACCAGCATTTT. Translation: CASSPLERGHQHF.

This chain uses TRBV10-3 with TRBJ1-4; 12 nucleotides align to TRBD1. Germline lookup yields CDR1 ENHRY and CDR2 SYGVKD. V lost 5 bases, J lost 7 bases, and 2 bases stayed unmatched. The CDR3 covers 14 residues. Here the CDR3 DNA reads TGTGCCATCAGTAGGGACAGGGGGCCTGAAAAACTGTTTTTT. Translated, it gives CAISRDRGPEKLFF.